This T cell receptor beta chain came from a study of CD8 T cells in ankylosing spondylitis. Comments on this clonotype: Its antigen is unknown.

V was trimmed by 3 bases and J by 7 bases, leaving 13 bases between them. The CDR3 covers 15 residues. Quantitative molecular-barcoded 5'-RACE generated the TCR beta libraries. TCRdb reanalysed the 5' RACE reads using MiXCR and keeps one entry per CDR3 protein. The profile shows roughly 370,000 distinct CDR3 sequences, approximately 20% of them singletons. Study-level findings and limits: Disease-linked clones had a CD8+ phenotype and relatively low frequency in peripheral blood. There was reportedly significant enrichment of clones that were disease-linked in matched ankylosing spondylitis synovial fluid. Made up of roughly 8 highly homologous variants, a TCR beta motif appeared characteristic of ankylosing spondylitis blood.

This receptor was identified in a male donor with ankylosing spondylitis. The rearrangement links TRBV12-3 or TRBV12-4 to TRBJ1-6, with a weak D call TRBD1 (5 bases). Sequencing used blood, either unsorted or a sorted T cell fraction (not recorded which). The CDR3 protein is CASSFPGPGNSPLHF. CDR3 nucleotide sequence: TGTGCCAGCAGTTTCCCGGGCCCAGGGAATTCACCCCTCCACTTT.